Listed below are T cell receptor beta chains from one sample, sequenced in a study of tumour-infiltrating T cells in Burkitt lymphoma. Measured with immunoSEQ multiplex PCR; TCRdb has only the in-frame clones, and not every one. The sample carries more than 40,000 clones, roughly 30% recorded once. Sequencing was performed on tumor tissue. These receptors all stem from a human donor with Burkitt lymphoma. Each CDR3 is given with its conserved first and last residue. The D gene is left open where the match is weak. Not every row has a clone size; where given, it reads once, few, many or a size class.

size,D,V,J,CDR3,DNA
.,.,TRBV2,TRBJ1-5,CASSEIQNQPQHF,TGTGCCAGCAGTGAAATCCAGAATCAGCCCCAGCATTTT
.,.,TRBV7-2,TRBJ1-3,CASSSASGAGMGNTIYF,TGTGCCAGCAGCTCAGCCTCGGGGGCAGGGATGGGAAACACCATATATTTT
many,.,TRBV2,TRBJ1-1,CASSQEGNTEAFF,TGTGCCAGCAGTCAAGAGGGGAACACTGAAGCTTTCTTT
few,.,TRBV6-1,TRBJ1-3,CAPGGGNTIYF,TGTGCCCCGGGCGGTGGAAACACCATATATTTT
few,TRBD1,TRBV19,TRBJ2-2,CASKGQGATGELFF,TGTGCCAGTAAGGGACAGGGGGCCACCGGGGAGCTGTTTTTT
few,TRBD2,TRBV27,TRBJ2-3,CASSSSGAPLGTQYF,TGTGCCAGCAGTTCCAGCGGGGCCCCGCTAGGTACGCAGTATTTT
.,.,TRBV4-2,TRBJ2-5,CASSQGRGETQYF,TGTGCCAGCAGCCAAGGTAGAGGGGAGACCCAGTACTTC
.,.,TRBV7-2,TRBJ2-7,CASSLSGTYEQYF,TGTGCCAGCAGCTTATCCGGAACCTACGAGCAGTACTTC
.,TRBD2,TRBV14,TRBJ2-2,CASSRALLSGGAGTGELFF,TGTGCCAGCAGCCGAGCCCTCCTTAGCGGGGGGGCGGGCACCGGGGAGCTGTTTTTT
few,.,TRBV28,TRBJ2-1,CASSLLGFEQFF,TGTGCCAGCAGTTTATTGGGGTTTGAGCAGTTCTTC
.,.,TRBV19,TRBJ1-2,CASSIGPYYGYTF,TGTGCCAGTAGTATCGGGCCTTATTATGGCTACACCTTC
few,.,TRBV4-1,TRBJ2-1,CASSQRGASGPYNEQFF,TGCGCCAGCAGCCAAAGGGGGGCTAGCGGTCCTTACAATGAGCAGTTCTTC
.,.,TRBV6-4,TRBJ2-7,CASTSVVKNSYEQYF,TGTGCCAGCACTTCAGTCGTGAAGAACTCCTACGAGCAGTACTTC
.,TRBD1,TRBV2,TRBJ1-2,CASKGQGHNYGYTF,TGTGCCAGCAAGGGACAGGGCCATAACTATGGCTACACCTTC
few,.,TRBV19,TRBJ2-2,CASSFTGAGELFF,TGTGCCAGTAGTTTTACAGGTGCCGGGGAGCTGTTTTTT
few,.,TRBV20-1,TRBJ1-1,CSARDSAIAFF,TGCAGTGCTAGAGATTCCGCAATTGCTTTCTTT